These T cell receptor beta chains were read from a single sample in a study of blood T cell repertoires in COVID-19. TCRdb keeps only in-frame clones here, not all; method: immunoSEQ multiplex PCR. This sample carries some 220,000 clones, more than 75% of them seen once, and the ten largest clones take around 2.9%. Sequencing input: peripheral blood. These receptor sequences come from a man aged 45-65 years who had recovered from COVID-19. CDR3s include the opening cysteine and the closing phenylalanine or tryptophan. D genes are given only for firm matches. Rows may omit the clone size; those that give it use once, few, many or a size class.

DNA: TGTGCCAGCTCACCACCGGGGCAGGGGGCAGGAGGATCCCTCCACTTT
CDR3: CASSPPGQGAGGSLHF
V: TRBV18
size: -
D: TRBD1
J: TRBJ1-6

DNA: TGTGCCAGTAGTATACCCTCGGGAATGCGGAATACGCAGTATTTT
CDR3: CASSIPSGMRNTQYF
V: TRBV19
size: -
D: -
J: TRBJ2-3

DNA: TGTGCCTGGAGCGCTCCTCAGACGGGGAACTATGGCTACACCTTC
CDR3: CAWSAPQTGNYGYTF
V: TRBV30
size: -
D: -
J: TRBJ1-2

DNA: TGCGCCAGCAGCTTGGACGCATTAGCGGGAATGACCGGGGAGCTGTTTTTT
CDR3: CASSLDALAGMTGELFF
V: TRBV5-1
size: -
D: TRBD2
J: TRBJ2-2

DNA: TGTGCCAGCAGTGAGGTGAGCGAAAGTCAGCAGTTCTTC
CDR3: CASSEVSESQQFF
V: TRBV2
size: few
D: -
J: TRBJ2-1

DNA: TGCAGTGCTAGTTTACAGGGGTCGGATGGCTACACCTTC
CDR3: CSASLQGSDGYTF
V: TRBV20-1
size: -
D: TRBD1
J: TRBJ1-2

DNA: TGTGCCAGCAGCCGGGGAGGTGGCAGGGATAATGAAAAACTGTTTTTT
CDR3: CASSRGGGRDNEKLFF
V: TRBV5-4
size: -
D: -
J: TRBJ1-4

DNA: TGTGCCAGCAGCGCCCCGGCCAGCGGGGCCAATGAGCAGTTCTTC
CDR3: CASSAPASGANEQFF
V: TRBV9
size: -
D: TRBD2
J: TRBJ2-1

DNA: TGTGCCAGCAGTTCCCTGGACAGGCCGAACACTGAAGCTTTCTTT
CDR3: CASSSLDRPNTEAFF
V: TRBV28
size: -
D: TRBD1
J: TRBJ1-1

DNA: TGTGCCAGCAGTTTAATGACAGCCGAGCAGTACTTC
CDR3: CASSLMTAEQYF
V: TRBV12-3/TRBV12-4
size: -
D: -
J: TRBJ2-7

DNA: TGTGCCAGCAGCCAGGGACAGGGCGTCTCCTACGAGCAGTACTTC
CDR3: CASSQGQGVSYEQYF
V: TRBV7-7
size: -
D: TRBD1
J: TRBJ2-7

DNA: TGCGCCAGCGGGACATTGAATGGAGATACGCAGTATTTT
CDR3: CASGTLNGDTQYF
V: TRBV10-1
size: -
D: -
J: TRBJ2-3

DNA: TGTGCCAGCAGTTTACCTAGCGGGAGGGTCGGCAAAAACATTCAGTACTTC
CDR3: CASSLPSGRVGKNIQYF
V: TRBV28
size: -
D: TRBD2
J: TRBJ2-4

DNA: TGTGCCAGCAGTGAAGAACAGAACAGGTACAATGAGCAGTTCTTC
CDR3: CASSEEQNRYNEQFF
V: TRBV2
size: once
D: -
J: TRBJ2-1

DNA: TGTGCCACCCGACAGGGAACGGGGGATCAGCCCCAGCATTTT
CDR3: CATRQGTGDQPQHF
V: TRBV19
size: -
D: TRBD1
J: TRBJ1-5

DNA: TGTGCCAGCAGCTTGACTAGCGGTTACTACGAGCAGTACTTC
CDR3: CASSLTSGYYEQYF
V: TRBV5-6
size: -
D: TRBD2
J: TRBJ2-7

DNA: TGTGCCAGCAGCTTAGGAGCGGGGAACACCGGGGAGCTGTTTTTT
CDR3: CASSLGAGNTGELFF
V: TRBV13
size: -
D: -
J: TRBJ2-2

DNA: TGTGCCAGCAGTTACTTGGCGGACTATGGCTACACCTTC
CDR3: CASSYLADYGYTF
V: TRBV6-5
size: -
D: -
J: TRBJ1-2

DNA: TGTGCCAGCAGGGGGGTAGCGGGAGTCAATGAGCAGTTCTTC
CDR3: CASRGVAGVNEQFF
V: TRBV27
size: few
D: TRBD2
J: TRBJ2-1

DNA: TGTGCCAGCAGTTTATCGGCGGGTCCGGTATACGAGCAGTACTTC
CDR3: CASSLSAGPVYEQYF
V: TRBV27
size: -
D: -
J: TRBJ2-7

DNA: TGCGCCAGCAGCAACCCGGGACAGGTCTACGAGCAGTACTTC
CDR3: CASSNPGQVYEQYF
V: TRBV5-1
size: once
D: TRBD1
J: TRBJ2-7

DNA: TGTGCCAGTAGTCCCAGGACCGGGGAGCTGTTTTTT
CDR3: CASSPRTGELFF
V: TRBV19
size: -
D: -
J: TRBJ2-2

DNA: TGTGCCAGCAGCTTCAGCGGGGCCTCCTACAATGAGCAGTTCTTC
CDR3: CASSFSGASYNEQFF
V: TRBV11-3
size: -
D: TRBD2
J: TRBJ2-1

DNA: TGTGCCAGCAGCTTAGCCGGGTTTAATTCACCCCTCCACTTT
CDR3: CASSLAGFNSPLHF
V: TRBV7-2
size: -
D: -
J: TRBJ1-6

DNA: TGTGCCAGCAGCTTACTCCGACAGGGGAGGACCTACAATGAGCAGTTCTTC
CDR3: CASSLLRQGRTYNEQFF
V: TRBV13
size: -
D: TRBD1
J: TRBJ2-1

DNA: TGTGCCAGCTCAACGATTGGTGAGGCTGAAGCTTTCTTT
CDR3: CASSTIGEAEAFF
V: TRBV18
size: -
D: -
J: TRBJ1-1

DNA: TGTGCCAGCAGCTTAGTCCCAGCGGGAGCCCCCCCAGATACGCAGTATTTT
CDR3: CASSLVPAGAPPDTQYF
V: TRBV7-2
size: -
D: TRBD2
J: TRBJ2-3

DNA: TGCGCCAGCACCAACCCCTTTTCGGGGCAAGAGACCCAGTACTTC
CDR3: CASTNPFSGQETQYF
V: TRBV5-1
size: -
D: -
J: TRBJ2-5

DNA: TGTGCCAGCAGCTTCGGGACTAGCGGGACTTACAATGAGCAGTTCTTC
CDR3: CASSFGTSGTYNEQFF
V: TRBV7-9
size: once
D: TRBD2
J: TRBJ2-1

DNA: TGTGCCAGCAGTTTACCTCCCCGGACAGGGAACCACGAGCAGTACTTC
CDR3: CASSLPPRTGNHEQYF
V: TRBV27
size: -
D: TRBD1
J: TRBJ2-7

DNA: TGCGCCAGCAGTCAACAGGGGGCGCGAACTGAAGCTTTCTTT
CDR3: CASSQQGARTEAFF
V: TRBV23-1
size: -
D: TRBD1
J: TRBJ1-1

DNA: TGTGCCAGCAGTTTATTAGTGGTTGGGGGACAGATTAACTATGGCTACACCTTC
CDR3: CASSLLVVGGQINYGYTF
V: TRBV28
size: -
D: TRBD1
J: TRBJ1-2

DNA: TGCGCCAGCAGCTTGGTGGGGCTAGCGGGAGTGGGGTCCTACAATGAGCAGTTCTTC
CDR3: CASSLVGLAGVGSYNEQFF
V: TRBV5-1
size: -
D: TRBD2
J: TRBJ2-1

DNA: TGTGCCAGCAGCTTGAGAGGGTTCAGCAATCAGCCCCAGCATTTT
CDR3: CASSLRGFSNQPQHF
V: TRBV5-8
size: -
D: -
J: TRBJ1-5

DNA: TGTGCCAGCTCACCACGGACTAGCGGGAGTCAAAATGAGCAGTTCTTC
CDR3: CASSPRTSGSQNEQFF
V: TRBV18
size: -
D: TRBD2
J: TRBJ2-1

DNA: TGTGCCATCAGTGAATCGGGACAGGATTTTTCTGAGCAGTTCTTC
CDR3: CAISESGQDFSEQFF
V: TRBV10-3
size: -
D: TRBD1
J: TRBJ2-1

DNA: TGCAGCGTAGGAAGACTAGCGGATACAGATACGCAGTATTTT
CDR3: CSVGRLADTDTQYF
V: TRBV29-1
size: -
D: TRBD2
J: TRBJ2-3

DNA: TGTGCCAGCACCGGACTAGCGGGAACCCCAGATACGCAGTATTTT
CDR3: CASTGLAGTPDTQYF
V: TRBV3-1/TRBV3-2
size: -
D: TRBD2
J: TRBJ2-3

DNA: TGTGCCAGCAAGTTGCGGGTGACGTTCAGCTCCTACAATGAGCAGTTCTTC
CDR3: CASKLRVTFSSYNEQFF
V: TRBV2
size: -
D: -
J: TRBJ2-1

DNA: TGTGCCAGCAGAACAGGGTTTGGCAATCAGCCCCAGCATTTT
CDR3: CASRTGFGNQPQHF
V: TRBV28
size: -
D: -
J: TRBJ1-5

DNA: TGTGCCAGCAGTTTATTCCACCAGGAAATTGGATACACCTTC
CDR3: CASSLFHQEIGYTF
V: TRBV28
size: -
D: -
J: TRBJ1-2

DNA: TGTGCCTGGAGTAGAGCCGACTACGAGCAGTACTTC
CDR3: CAWSRADYEQYF
V: TRBV30
size: few
D: -
J: TRBJ2-7

DNA: TGTGCCAGCAGTTTATCGGCAGGGGGAAACACCATATATTTT
CDR3: CASSLSAGGNTIYF
V: TRBV28
size: -
D: -
J: TRBJ1-3

DNA: TGTGCCACCGGAATGGCGGGAACTAGCACAGATACGCAGTATTTT
CDR3: CATGMAGTSTDTQYF
V: TRBV24-1
size: -
D: -
J: TRBJ2-3

DNA: TGTGCCAGCAGCCCGGGACAGAGGAGTGAAAAACTGTTTTTT
CDR3: CASSPGQRSEKLFF
V: TRBV5-8
size: -
D: TRBD1
J: TRBJ1-4

DNA: TGTGCCAGCAGCTTGCTCTCCCGGTGGTTTAGCAATCAGCCCCAGCATTTT
CDR3: CASSLLSRWFSNQPQHF
V: TRBV5-8
size: -
D: -
J: TRBJ1-5

DNA: TGTGCCAGCAGCTTAGCGGGAGTCGGCACAGATACGCAGTATTTT
CDR3: CASSLAGVGTDTQYF
V: TRBV4-2
size: -
D: TRBD2
J: TRBJ2-3

DNA: TGTGCCAGCATCCCTTTAACAGGTTTCATGAACACTGAAGCTTTCTTT
CDR3: CASIPLTGFMNTEAFF
V: TRBV28
size: -
D: -
J: TRBJ1-1

DNA: TGTGCCAGCAGTTTAAGGAGGACAGGGGGGTTAGTAGAGACCCAGTACTTC
CDR3: CASSLRRTGGLVETQYF
V: TRBV27
size: -
D: TRBD1
J: TRBJ2-5

DNA: TGTGCCAGCAGCCCGTGGGTACAGGGGTCAGGCTATGGCTACACCTTC
CDR3: CASSPWVQGSGYGYTF
V: TRBV7-9
size: -
D: TRBD1
J: TRBJ1-2

DNA: TGTGCCAGTAACTCGCGGGAGTTGAGCACAGATACGCAGTATTTT
CDR3: CASNSRELSTDTQYF
V: TRBV19
size: -
D: TRBD2
J: TRBJ2-3

DNA: TGTGCCAGCTCACACGGACAGGGGTTGAGGGGCGAGCAGTACTTC
CDR3: CASSHGQGLRGEQYF
V: TRBV18
size: -
D: TRBD1
J: TRBJ2-7

DNA: TGTGCCAGCAGTTTAGGGCACTCCTACGAGCAGTACTTC
CDR3: CASSLGHSYEQYF
V: TRBV27
size: -
D: -
J: TRBJ2-7

DNA: TGTGCCAGCAAAGAAAGGCAGGGAAAAAGCTATGGCTACACCTTC
CDR3: CASKERQGKSYGYTF
V: TRBV6-5
size: -
D: -
J: TRBJ1-2

DNA: TGCAGCGCTATCAGGGTTACAGATACGCAGTATTTT
CDR3: CSAIRVTDTQYF
V: TRBV29-1
size: -
D: -
J: TRBJ2-3

DNA: TGTGCCAGCAGCTTAGGACTAGCGGGGTCCAATACCCAGTCCATTCAGTACTTC
CDR3: CASSLGLAGSNTQSIQYF
V: TRBV7-2
size: -
D: TRBD2
J: TRBJ2-4